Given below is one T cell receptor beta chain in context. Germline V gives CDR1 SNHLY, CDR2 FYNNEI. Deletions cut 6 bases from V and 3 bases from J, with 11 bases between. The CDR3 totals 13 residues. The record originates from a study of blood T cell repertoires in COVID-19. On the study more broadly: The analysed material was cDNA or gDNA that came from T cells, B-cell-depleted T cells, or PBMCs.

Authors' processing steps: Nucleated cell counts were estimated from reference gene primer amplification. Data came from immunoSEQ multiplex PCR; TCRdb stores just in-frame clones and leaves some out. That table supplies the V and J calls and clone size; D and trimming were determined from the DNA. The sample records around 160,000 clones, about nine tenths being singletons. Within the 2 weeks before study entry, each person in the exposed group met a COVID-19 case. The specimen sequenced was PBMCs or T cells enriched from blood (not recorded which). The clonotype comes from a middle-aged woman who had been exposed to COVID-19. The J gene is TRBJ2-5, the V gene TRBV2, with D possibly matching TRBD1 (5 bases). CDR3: CASRKGVKETQYF. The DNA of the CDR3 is TGTGCCAGCAGGAAAGGGGTAAAAGAGACCCAGTACTTC.